This T cell receptor (beta chain) was observed in a study of cytotoxic CD8 clonotypes in ibrutinib-treated CLL. As for the study in general: Partial responders about 25, complete 2; about twelve progressed and approximately 15 stayed in remission by median roughly 70 months. Study-level results: Public clonotypes, an uncommon group, contracted or remained stable on treatment.

A word on this clone: Antigen specificity is unknown.

The CDR3 length is 15 residues. V was pared by 4 bases and J by 3 bases, with 3 bases of the junction left unmatched. Germline V gene lookup returns CDR1 SGHVS and CDR2 FQNEAQ. TCRdb's copy holds only in-frame clones and misses some; the assay was immunoSEQ multiplex PCR. The sample lists 150,000 to 200,000 clones, roughly four fifths occurring once. The source material was PBMCs, sampled after 12 months of ibrutinib treatment. This TCR was recovered from a human donor with chronic lymphocytic leukemia. The J gene is TRBJ2-7, the V gene TRBV7-8; 13 bases are shared with TRBD2. Here the CDR3 DNA reads TGTGCCAGCAGCTATGGACTAGCGGGAGACTACGAGCAGTACTTC. Its protein product is CASSYGLAGDYEQYF.